The rows below give T cell receptor beta chains drawn from one sample of a study of neurological immune-mediated disorders. MiXCR, run by TCRdb on the 5' RACE reads, gives a single entry per CDR3 protein. The sample yields 55,000 to 80,000 distinct CDR3 sequences, approximately 4.6% seen once. Source material: PBMCs. The receptors were gathered from a woman aged 50 to 65 with multiple sclerosis. CDR3s include the opening cysteine and the closing phenylalanine or tryptophan. Fields, in order: clone size, V gene, D gene, J gene, CDR3 protein, CDR3 DNA. The D gene is left open where the match is weak. Size values are once, few and many counts, or a class for expanded clones, and some rows have none.

many	TRBV12-3/TRBV12-4	-	TRBJ2-5	CASSYGGQGTQYF	TGTGCCAGCAGCTACGGGGGGCAGGGGACCCAGTACTTC
many	TRBV5-1	-	TRBJ1-1	CASGYGGNTEAFF	TGCGCCAGCGGATATGGAGGAAACACTGAAGCTTTCTTT
many	TRBV20-1	TRBD1	TRBJ1-2	CSARGDRGEGYTF	TGCAGTGCTAGGGGGGACAGGGGAGAAGGCTACACCTTC
many	TRBV20-1	TRBD1	TRBJ2-4	CSARGSGTGTAIQYF	TGCAGTGCTAGAGGCTCTGGAACCGGGACAGCCATTCAGTACTTC
many	TRBV5-5	-	TRBJ1-1	CASSLDGGAFF	TGTGCCAGCAGCTTGGATGGAGGAGCTTTCTTT
few	TRBV7-9	-	TRBJ1-2	CASSDWTDYGYTF	TGTGCCAGCAGCGACTGGACAGATTATGGCTACACCTTC
-	TRBV5-3	TRBD2	TRBJ2-1	CARSLVGSGVHEQFF	TGTGCCAGAAGCTTGGTTGGTAGCGGGGTACATGAGCAGTTCTTC
many	TRBV9	-	TRBJ1-1	CASSVAGQMNTEAFF	TGTGCCAGCAGCGTAGCGGGGCAAATGAACACTGAAGCTTTCTTT
many	TRBV20-1	TRBD2	TRBJ2-1	CSARLAGGIYNEQFF	TGCAGTGCTAGACTAGCGGGGGGGATATACAATGAGCAGTTCTTC
many	TRBV20-1	-	TRBJ1-1	CSARDPSGFNAEAFF	TGCAGTGCTAGAGATCCTTCCGGGTTTAATGCTGAAGCTTTCTTT
few	TRBV3-1	-	TRBJ2-3	CASSRFEADTQYF	TGTGCCAGCAGCCGGTTCGAGGCAGATACGCAGTATTTT
many	TRBV20-1	TRBD1	TRBJ2-3	CSARDPGQGIDTQYF	TGCAGTGCTAGAGACCCGGGACAGGGGATAGATACGCAGTATTTT
many	TRBV7-6	TRBD1	TRBJ2-7	CASSAGQGGGYEQYF	TGTGCCAGCAGCGCCGGACAGGGGGGCGGCTACGAGCAGTACTTC
many	TRBV20-1	-	TRBJ2-1	CSARDGSDEQFF	TGCAGTGCTAGAGATGGAAGCGATGAGCAGTTCTTC
many	TRBV20-1	TRBD1	TRBJ1-5	CSASTGGNQPQHF	TGCAGTGCTAGTACAGGGGGCAATCAGCCCCAGCATTTT
few	TRBV5-1	-	TRBJ2-2	CASSLIAAGTGELFF	TGCGCCAGCAGCTTGATCGCAGCGGGCACCGGGGAGCTGTTTTTT
few	TRBV5-6	-	TRBJ1-2	CASSSERQDYGYTF	TGTGCCAGCAGCTCGGAGAGACAGGACTATGGCTACACCTTC
many	TRBV20-1	-	TRBJ1-3	CSAATRSNTIYF	TGCAGTGCTGCTACTAGAAGCAACACCATATATTTT
many	TRBV20-1	TRBD1	TRBJ1-1	CRGIQGAGYSGENTEAFF	TGCAGGGGGATACAGGGGGCGGGTTATAGCGGGGAGAACACTGAAGCTTTCTTT
many	TRBV5-5	-	TRBJ2-3	CASSPGHRTDTQYF	TGTGCCAGCAGCCCAGGACACCGGACAGATACGCAGTATTTT
many	TRBV5-1	TRBD1	TRBJ2-2	CASSLPSGGTGELFF	TGCGCCAGCAGCTTGCCGTCAGGGGGCACCGGGGAGCTGTTTTTT
many	TRBV7-9	-	TRBJ1-1	CASSHVTVMNTEAFF	TGTGCCAGCAGCCATGTTACAGTGATGAACACTGAAGCTTTCTTT
many	TRBV2	-	TRBJ1-2	CASRPQGGENYGYTF	TGTGCCAGCAGGCCACAGGGTGGAGAAAACTATGGCTACACCTTC
-	TRBV14	-	TRBJ1-2	CASSQVEGLGYGYTF	TGTGCCAGCAGCCAAGTAGAAGGCCTCGGCTATGGCTACACCTTC
-	TRBV7-7	TRBD2	TRBJ2-6	CASSPAKRGLSGANVLTF	TGTGCTAGCAGCCCCGCCAAGCGGGGTCTCTCTGGGGCCAACGTCCTGACTTTC
many	TRBV5-6	TRBD1	TRBJ2-2	CASSRDRIWVTGELFF	TGTGCCAGCAGCCGGGACAGGATTTGGGTCACCGGGGAGCTGTTTTTT
many	TRBV5-1	-	TRBJ1-2	CASSLARAYGYTF	TGCGCCAGCAGCTTGGCCAGGGCCTATGGCTACACCTTC
many	TRBV7-2	TRBD1	TRBJ1-5	CASSSGQGASNQPQHF	TGTGCCAGCAGCTCAGGACAGGGGGCTAGCAATCAGCCCCAGCATTTT
many	TRBV9	-	TRBJ1-4	CASSVDPSEKLFF	TGTGCCAGCAGCGTAGATCCGTCAGAAAAACTGTTTTTT
-	TRBV29-1	-	TRBJ2-5	CSVEGGRETQYF	TGCAGCGTCGAAGGGGGGCGGGAGACCCAGTACTTC
few	TRBV28	TRBD2	TRBJ2-1	CASSFGTINEQFF	TGTGCCAGCAGTTTCGGGACTATCAATGAGCAGTTCTTC
many	TRBV6-6	TRBD1	TRBJ2-2	CASSPLDRGTGELFF	TGTGCCAGCAGCCCGTTGGACAGGGGCACCGGGGAGCTGTTTTTT